The next 23 T cell receptor beta chains were all read from a single sample in a study of blood T cell repertoires in COVID-19. Sequenced by immunoSEQ multiplex PCR; TCRdb stores in-frame clones only, minus some. The table has approximately 300,000 clones, over 75% seen once. Material: PBMCs or T cells enriched from blood (not recorded which). The origin of the receptors is a man aged 30-40 years who had recovered from COVID-19.

The chain is built from TRBV28 and TRBJ1-1, with a tentative D call TRBD1 (6 bases). Looked up from germline, CDR1 is MDHEN and CDR2 is SYDVKM. CDR3 size: 15 residues. V was trimmed by 5 bases and J by 5 bases, leaving 18 bases between them. The chain's CDR3 is CASSLQIQGRTEAFF. CDR3 nucleotides: TGTGCCAGCAGTCTTCAAATACAGGGCCGGACTGAAGCTTTCTTT.

The gene calls are TRBV5-3 and TRBJ2-3, with 7 nucleotides matching TRBD1. TRBV5-3 is noted as an ORF with a role that remains uncertain. CDR3 length: 15 amino acids. Germline trimming cut 5 bases from V and 2 bases from J; bases unmatched to any gene: 8. CDR3: CARRPQGKYTDTQYF. The CDR3, as DNA: TGTGCCAGAAGGCCACAGGGGAAATACACAGATACGCAGTATTTT.

This clone appeared once. V is TRBV5-1 and J is TRBJ2-5, with D maybe TRBD2 (6 bases). The CDR3 totals 14 residues. Germline-derived CDR1 and CDR2 are SGHRS and YFSETQ. V was clipped by 2 bases and J by 4 bases, with 12 bases between them. The CDR3 region has the DNA TGCGCCAGCAGCTTCGGAGGGGTAGGAGAGACCCAGTACTTC. It codes for CASSFGGVGETQYF.

This sequence joins TRBV18 and TRBJ2-1, with D maybe TRBD2 (5 bases). Deletions cut 0 bases from V and 5 bases from J, with 5 bases between. The CDR3 covers 13 residues. Looked up from germline, CDR1 is KGHSH and CDR2 is LQKENI. CDR3 protein: CASSPPEDNEQFF. The DNA of the CDR3 is TGTGCCAGCTCACCACCGGAGGACAATGAGCAGTTCTTC.

This clone was detected only a few times. The chain carries TRBV6-5 and TRBJ1-5; TRBD1 aligns across 7 bases. The CDR3 is 14 amino acids. The germline V gene has CDR1 MNHEY and CDR2 SVGAGI. The V segment lost 6 bases and the J segment 4 bases; nucleotides outside the gene matches: 6. CDR3 coding DNA: TGTGCCAGCAGGCCGACAGGGCAAAATCAGCCCCAGCATTTT. Encoded protein: CASRPTGQNQPQHF.

The CDR3 loop reads CASSSSGEQFF. The CDR3 DNA reads TGTGCCAGCAGCTCGTCGGGTGAGCAGTTCTTC. The V and J genes are TRBV11-3 and TRBJ2-1; D not certain. Trimming removed 4 bases from V and 9 bases from J, with 7 bases in between. There are 11 residues in the CDR3. Germline-derived CDR1 and CDR2 are SGHNT and YENEEA.

The CDR3, as DNA: TGTGCCAGCAGCCTCCTCTCGGGGGGGCGGCGCGAAAAACTGTTTTTT. This codes for CASSLLSGGRREKLFF. This chain links TRBV5-4 with TRBJ1-4, with a possible D match to TRBD1 (6 bases). The CDR3 contains 16 residues. The V end was cut by 4 bases, the J end by 8 bases, with 21 bases between. Germline values: CDR1 SGHNT, CDR2 YYREEE (reference sequence).

This sequence joins TRBV5-1 and TRBJ2-7, with 7 bases lining up with TRBD2. The CDR3 has 14 amino acids. The V segment lost 4 bases and the J segment 5 bases; nucleotides outside the gene matches: 9. CDR1 SGHRS and CDR2 YFSETQ come from the germline V gene. In DNA, the CDR3 is TGCGCCAGCAGCAGACGGACTAGTGGGGACGAGCAGTACTTC. Translating gives CASSRRTSGDEQYF.

V is TRBV5-1 and J is TRBJ2-1, with 9 bases identical to TRBD2. Germline loops: CDR1 SGHRS, CDR2 YFSETQ. This CDR3 spans 15 amino acids. Trimming at V came to 4 bases and at J to 3 bases, leaving 5 bases not matched to a gene. CDR3 DNA: TGCGCCAGCAGCGGGGAGACTAGCGGCTACAATGAGCAGTTCTTC. It encodes CASSGETSGYNEQFF.

The chain has TRBV3-1 (or the pseudogene TRBV3-2) and TRBJ2-3; 13 nucleotides match TRBD2. The J segment lost 3 bases and the V segment lost 1 base, leaving 1 base of the junction unmatched. The CDR3 spans 16 residues. Germline-derived CDR1 and CDR2 are LGHDT and YNNKEL (reference sequence). The CDR3 here is CASSQGTSGGTDTQYF. CDR3 DNA sequence: TGTGCCAGCAGCCAAGGGACTAGCGGGGGAACAGATACGCAGTATTTT.

This chain connects TRBV21-1 to TRBJ2-2; the D call of TRBD1 is as the table states it, not checked on the DNA. TRBV21-1 is annotated as a pseudogene. The CDR3 totals 16 residues. CDR3 nucleotides: TGTGCCAGCAGTGGGCGCGACAGGGAATACACCGGGGAGCTGTTTTTT. Translated, it gives CASSGRDREYTGELFF.

V is TRBV29-1 and J is TRBJ1-1; D may be TRBD1 (5 bases). Germline CDR1 is SQVTM and CDR2 is ANQGSEA. The CDR3 is 11 amino acids. The germline V and J ends were trimmed by 7 bases and 6 bases, with 12 bases remaining between them. The CDR3 bases are TGCAGCGCATCGACAGTTGCTGAAGCTTTCTTT. Protein product: CSASTVAEAFF.

This chain uses TRBV27 with TRBJ2-1, with D unclear. Germline loops: CDR1 MNHEY, CDR2 SMNVEV (reference sequence). The CDR3 covers 13 residues. The V end was cut by 2 bases, the J end by 13 bases, with 15 bases between. Here the CDR3 DNA reads TGTGCCAGCAGTTTACAGGTGGGCACAGAACAGTTCTTC. This translates into CASSLQVGTEQFF.

This clone was counted once. This chain joins TRBV9 and TRBJ1-6; D is possibly TRBD1 (6 bases). The CDR3 sequence is 13 residues long. Germline lookup yields CDR1 SGDLS and CDR2 YYNGEE. The germline V and J ends were trimmed by 2 bases and 9 bases, with 9 bases remaining between them. This CDR3 reads CASSVTGTSPLHF. The CDR3 DNA sequence: TGTGCCAGCAGCGTCACAGGGACTTCACCCCTCCACTTT.

The chain combines TRBV5-1 with TRBJ2-5, with 9 bases aligning to TRBD1. Germline V gene data show CDR1 as SGHRS and CDR2 as YFSETQ. The CDR3 totals 17 residues. With 4 bases clipped from V and 5 bases from J, the junction kept 15 bases outside the gene matches. The CDR3 spells CASSPNLGGQGMETQYF. DNA for the CDR3: TGCGCCAGCAGCCCGAATTTGGGGGGACAGGGAATGGAGACCCAGTACTTC.

The rearrangement joins TRBV10-1 to TRBJ2-3; D is unclear. Germline CDR1 WNHNN, CDR2 SYGVQD (reference sequence). Deletions cut 11 bases from V and 0 bases from J, with 30 bases between. The CDR3 covers 19 residues. The CDR3 nucleotides are TGCGCCCCCAATTTTAAAAGTACTACCCGCCACCCTAGCACAGATACGCAGTATTTT. Its translation is CAPNFKSTTRHPSTDTQYF.

This clone was counted a few times. CDR3 residues: CATSEGQGAGAKNIQYF. In DNA, the CDR3 is TGTGCCACCAGTGAGGGGCAGGGGGCGGGAGCCAAAAACATTCAGTACTTC. The rearrangement links TRBV24-1 to TRBJ2-4, with 8 bases matching TRBD1. Germline V gene data show CDR1 as KGHDR and CDR2 as SFDVKD. V lost 4 bases to trimming and J lost 0 bases; unmatched junction nucleotides: 7. This CDR3 has 17 residues.

The chain employs TRBV9 and TRBJ2-3, with 7 bases aligning to TRBD1. Germline V lookup: CDR1 SGDLS, CDR2 YYNGEE. The CDR3 sequence is 14 residues long. V was pared by 3 bases and J by 3 bases, with 4 bases of the junction left unmatched. The CDR3 coding sequence is TGTGCCAGCAGCGCCGGGACAGAGACAGATACGCAGTATTTT. Translation gives CASSAGTETDTQYF. The complete variable domain, with remaining parts taken from reference TRBV9 and TRBJ2-3, reads DSGVTQTPKHLITATGQRVTLRCSPRSGDLSVYWYQQSLDQGLQFLIQYYNGEERAKGNILERFSAQQFPDLHSELNLSSLELGDSALYFCASSAGTETDTQYFGPGTRLTVL.

This clone was detected once. This chain uses TRBV6-5 with TRBJ1-1; TRBD1 matches 9 bases. J was trimmed by 4 bases and V by 2 bases; bases with no gene match: 5. This CDR3 has 15 amino acids. Germline CDR1 MNHEY, CDR2 SVGAGI. The chain's CDR3 is CASSYGTGSPTEAFF. CDR3 nucleotide sequence: TGTGCCAGCAGTTACGGGACAGGGTCCCCCACTGAAGCTTTCTTT.

This clone was seen many times. In DNA form, the CDR3 reads TGTGCCAGCAGCCGGATAAAGACACAGTCCTACGAGCAGTACTTC. This translates into CASSRIKTQSYEQYF. The V call is TRBV21-1, the J call TRBJ2-7; the table gives TRBD1 as D, unverified against the DNA. TRBV21-1 is flagged as a pseudogene. This CDR3 is built from 15 residues.

The J gene is TRBJ2-7, the V gene TRBV6-1; 9 positions match TRBD1. The CDR3 has 16 amino acids. The trim removed 6 bases at V and 6 bases at J, leaving 15 bases unmatched. The V gene's germline CDR1 is MNHNS and CDR2 SASEGT. The CDR3 DNA sequence: TGTGCCAGCAGCGAATGGTGGACAGGGGTCAGGGGCGAGCAGTACTTC. Its translation: CASSEWWTGVRGEQYF.

V gene TRBV1 combines with J gene TRBJ2-5; no DNA check was done on the table's D call, TRBD2. TRBV1 is a pseudogene. CDR3 length: 17 amino acids. The CDR3: CTSSQDFGPGEQETQYF. The CDR3, as DNA: TGCACCAGCAGCCAAGATTTTGGGCCCGGGGAACAAGAGACCCAGTACTTC.

The sample holds a few counts of this clone. The chain carries TRBV30 and TRBJ2-7; D call uncertain. Germline CDR1 reads GTSNPN; CDR2 reads SVGIG (reference sequence). The CDR3 has 12 amino acids. Deletions cut 0 bases from V and 5 bases from J, with 8 bases between. This CDR3 reads CAWSVFYDEQYF. CDR3 nucleotide sequence: TGTGCCTGGAGTGTATTTTATGACGAGCAGTACTTC.